This entry describes one T cell receptor (beta chain). Sequenced by immunoSEQ multiplex PCR; TCRdb stores in-frame clones only, minus some. The sample yields approximately 450,000 clones, approximately 90% seen once. CDR1 and CDR2 from the germline V gene are SGHRS and YFSETQ. The ends lost 4 bases at V and 3 bases at J; junction bases unmatched: 2. This CDR3 has 15 residues. This entry is derived from a study of blood T cell repertoires in COVID-19. Study-level information: Sites in the United States, Italy and Spain provided acute and convalescent COVID-19 samples. PBMCs, B-cell-depleted T cells, or T cells provided the cDNA or gDNA that made up the material.

Enrollees, about 18 to 100 years old, lived in about two dozen US areas. Categorization into cohorts depended on clinical history that participants reported. This chain connects TRBV5-1 to TRBJ2-7, with 15 positions matching TRBD2. This TCR came from a man aged 25 to 45 who had recovered from COVID-19. The sequencing input was PBMCs or T cells enriched from blood (not recorded which). CDR3 region: CASSPGLAGGYEQYF. CDR3 DNA: TGCGCCAGCAGCCCGGGACTAGCGGGAGGCTACGAGCAGTACTTC.